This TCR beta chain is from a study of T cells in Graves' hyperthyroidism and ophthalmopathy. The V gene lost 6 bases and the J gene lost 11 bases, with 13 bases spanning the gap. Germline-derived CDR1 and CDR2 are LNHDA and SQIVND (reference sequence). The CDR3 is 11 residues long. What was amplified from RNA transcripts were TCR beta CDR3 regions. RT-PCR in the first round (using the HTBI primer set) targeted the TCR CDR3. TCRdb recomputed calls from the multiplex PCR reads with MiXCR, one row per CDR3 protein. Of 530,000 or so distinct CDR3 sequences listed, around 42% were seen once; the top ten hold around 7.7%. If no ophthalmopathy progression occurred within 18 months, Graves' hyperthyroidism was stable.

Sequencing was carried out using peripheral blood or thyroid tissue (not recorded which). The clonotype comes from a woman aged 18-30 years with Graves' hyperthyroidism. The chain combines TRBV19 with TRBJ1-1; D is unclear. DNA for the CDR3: TGTGCCAGTAGGGCCGGTCGGATTGCTTTCTTT. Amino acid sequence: CASRAGRIAFF.